The clone carrying this T cell receptor (beta chain) was counted only a few times. The antigen remains undetermined. 60 Vbeta and 13 Jbeta primers were used in PCR. Generated by immunoSEQ multiplex PCR, the TCRdb table keeps only in-frame clones and is missing some. Here the sample spans 100,000 or so clones, 69% being singletons. The CDR3 consists of 16 residues. The V gene's germline CDR1 is SGHAT and CDR2 FQNNGV. V gave up 0 bases and J gave up 4 bases; unmatched junction bases: 7. This entry belongs to a study of cytomegalovirus exposure and HLA in healthy donors. Across the study: Sequencing of 150 million to 200 million T cells in an earlier analysis found 100 million to 140 million unique TCR beta sequences.

Study-wide results and caveats: It was reportedly the case that the classifier diagnosed cytomegalovirus status with high specificity and sensitivity. Previous analysis showed most TCR beta V segments were productive about 90% or about 30% of the time.

The TCR sequence derives from a man aged 25 to 40 in good health and CMV-seronegative. The chain combines TRBV11-2 with TRBJ1-2; TRBD1 aligns across 8 bases. Material: PBMCs. CDR3 in amino acids: CASSLDAGTGPYGYTF. Written as DNA, the CDR3 is TGTGCCAGCAGCTTAGATGCCGGGACAGGACCCTATGGCTACACCTTC.